This TCR beta chain was captured by sequencing in a study of monozygotic twins with inflammatory bowel disease. The study, taken as a whole, reports: In the analysis, different T cell subtypes could not be told apart.

The CDR3 has 14 amino acids. CDR1 and CDR2 (germline): LGHDT, YNNKEL (reference sequence). Comments on this clonotype: Its target is unknown.

There were eight separate reactions per sample in which cDNA was made. One entry per CDR3 protein, without DNA, is what TCRdb gives after re-calling the 5' RACE reads. The sample's table shows approximately 390,000 distinct CDR3 sequences. This chain uses TRBV3-1 with TRBJ2-7. Sequences were obtained from blood. The origin of this receptor is a human donor with ulcerative colitis or Crohn's disease, or a healthy co-twin of an affected twin (not recorded which). This CDR3 reads CASSQGQEAYEQYF.